The sequence of this T cell receptor beta chain was determined in a study of blood T cell repertoires in COVID-19. Study background: PBMCs, B-cell-depleted T cells, or T cells were the source of the cDNA or gDNA that made up the material.

Clones were sequenced by immunoSEQ multiplex PCR, and TCRdb holds only the in-frame ones, with some missing. The sample lists approximately 52,000 clones, less than 90% occurring once. This CDR3 has 15 amino acids. The germline V gene encodes CDR1 MNHEY and CDR2 SVGEGT. V was clipped by 5 bases and J by 0 bases, with 13 bases between them. The material sequenced was peripheral blood. This receptor was taken from a human donor in a cohort sampled during active COVID-19. The V gene is TRBV6-2 or TRBV6-3, the J gene TRBJ1-1; D is uncertain. The CDR3 region has the DNA TGTGCCAGCAGTCTTCCAAGCCAGGTGAACACTGAAGCTTTCTTT. It encodes CASSLPSQVNTEAFF.